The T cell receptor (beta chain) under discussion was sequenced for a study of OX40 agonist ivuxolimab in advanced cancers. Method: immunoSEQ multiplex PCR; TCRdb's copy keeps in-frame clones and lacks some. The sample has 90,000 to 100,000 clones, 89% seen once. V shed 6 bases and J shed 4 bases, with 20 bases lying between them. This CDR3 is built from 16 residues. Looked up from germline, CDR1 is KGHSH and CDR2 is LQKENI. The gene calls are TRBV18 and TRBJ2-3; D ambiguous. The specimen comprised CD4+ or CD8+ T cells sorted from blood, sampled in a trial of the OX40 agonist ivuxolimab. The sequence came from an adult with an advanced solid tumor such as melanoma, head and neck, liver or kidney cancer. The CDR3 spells CASSPRTDPLADTQYF. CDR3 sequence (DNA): TGTGCCAGCTCCCCCAGGACGGACCCGTTAGCAGATACGCAGTATTTT.